These T cell receptor beta chains were read from a single sample in a study of early T cells in non-severe SARS-CoV-2 infection. TCRdb processed the 5' RACE reads anew with MiXCR; each CDR3 protein has one entry. Among roughly 34,000 distinct CDR3 sequences listed, 6.8% were seen once. The material was whole blood, obtained at baseline. The source is an adult who was a healthcare worker with PCR-confirmed SARS-CoV-2 infection or an uninfected control (not recorded which). Each CDR3 is given with its conserved first and last residue. A D gene is named only where the DNA matches it firmly. The size of a clone is reported for some rows only, either as once, few or many, or as a class for expanded clones.

D: -; size: many; J: TRBJ2-7; V: TRBV4-1; CDR3: CASSQDFLQGVTYEQYF; DNA: TGCGCCAGCAGCCAAGATTTCCTACAGGGAGTAACCTACGAGCAGTACTTC
D: TRBD2; size: -; J: TRBJ2-1; V: TRBV20-1; CDR3: CSARWMAGGRNEQFF; DNA: TGCAGTGCTCGGTGGATGGCGGGAGGAAGGAATGAGCAGTTCTTC
D: -; size: many; J: TRBJ2-3; V: TRBV29-1; CDR3: CSGTMGATDTQYF; DNA: TGCAGCGGGACGATGGGGGCCACAGATACGCAGTATTTT
D: TRBD1; size: few; J: TRBJ1-2; V: TRBV5-1; CDR3: CASSNGQGYGYTF; DNA: TGCGCCAGCAGCAACGGACAGGGATATGGCTACACCTTC
D: -; size: many; J: TRBJ2-2; V: TRBV20-1; CDR3: CSATKGVSGELFF; DNA: TGCAGTGCTACAAAAGGGGTATCCGGGGAGCTGTTTTTT
D: -; size: -; J: TRBJ2-2; V: TRBV6-5; CDR3: CASNKRRHTNTGELFF; DNA: TGTGCCAGCAATAAACGGCGACATACGAACACCGGGGAGCTGTTTTTT
D: -; size: many; J: TRBJ1-1; V: TRBV14; CDR3: CASSQNRGEAFF; DNA: TGTGCCAGCAGCCAAAATAGAGGTGAAGCTTTCTTT
D: TRBD2; size: few; J: TRBJ2-3; V: TRBV6-6; CDR3: CASRSRLAVSTDTQYF; DNA: TGTGCCAGCAGATCCCGACTAGCTGTTAGCACAGATACGCAGTATTTT
D: -; size: many; J: TRBJ1-1; V: TRBV7-9; CDR3: CASSHPDMNTEAFF; DNA: TGTGCCAGCAGCCACCCTGATATGAACACTGAAGCTTTCTTT
D: -; size: many; J: TRBJ2-2; V: TRBV14; CDR3: CASSQEPRGGTGELFF; DNA: TGTGCCAGCAGCCAAGAGCCGAGAGGGGGCACCGGGGAGCTGTTTTTT
D: -; size: few; J: TRBJ2-3; V: TRBV24-1; CDR3: CATSSRTSDTQYF; DNA: TGTGCCACCAGTTCCCGGACGTCAGATACGCAGTATTTT
D: -; size: few; J: TRBJ2-7; V: TRBV29-1; CDR3: CSVRMRVSYEQYF; DNA: TGCAGCGTTCGGATGAGGGTCTCCTACGAGCAGTACTTC
D: TRBD2; size: -; J: TRBJ2-2; V: TRBV6-5; CDR3: CASSRLAGGVGGELFF; DNA: TGTGCCAGCAGCCGACTAGCGGGAGGGGTCGGCGGGGAGCTGTTTTTT
D: -; size: -; J: TRBJ2-7; V: TRBV20-1; CDR3: CSARDDPSLEQYF; DNA: TGCAGTGCTAGAGATGACCCCAGCCTCGAGCAGTACTTC
D: -; size: many; J: TRBJ1-4; V: TRBV28; CDR3: CASKSGEKLFF; DNA: TGTGCCAGCAAATCCGGGGAAAAACTGTTTTTT
D: TRBD1; size: many; J: TRBJ1-3; V: TRBV20-1; CDR3: CSAALDRAEEPGNTIYF; DNA: TGCAGTGCTGCCCTGGACAGGGCAGAGGAGCCTGGAAACACCATATATTTT
D: -; size: -; J: TRBJ2-7; V: TRBV4-2; CDR3: CASSQEGAGIGYEQYF; DNA: TGTGCCAGCAGCCAAGAAGGGGCGGGAATAGGCTACGAGCAGTACTTC
D: TRBD1; size: -; J: TRBJ2-5; V: TRBV27; CDR3: CASSFEGAAETQYF; DNA: TGTGCCAGCAGTTTCGAGGGGGCAGCAGAGACCCAGTACTTC
D: -; size: many; J: TRBJ2-7; V: TRBV12-3/TRBV12-4; CDR3: CASSPDSYEQYF; DNA: TGTGCCAGCAGCCCCGATTCGTACGAGCAGTACTTC
D: -; size: many; J: TRBJ1-4; V: TRBV18; CDR3: CASAEGTVNEKLFF; DNA: TGTGCCAGCGCGGAAGGGACGGTTAATGAAAAACTGTTTTTT
D: -; size: medium-sized; J: TRBJ1-6; V: TRBV28; CDR3: CASSGTGGWNSPLHF; DNA: TGTGCCAGCAGTGGAACGGGGGGCTGGAATTCACCCCTCCACTTT
D: TRBD1; size: medium-sized; J: TRBJ2-1; V: TRBV5-1; CDR3: CASRKQGSYNEQFF; DNA: TGCGCCAGCAGGAAACAGGGGTCCTACAATGAGCAGTTCTTC
D: -; size: many; J: TRBJ2-6; V: TRBV4-2; CDR3: CASSQDTSSGANVLTF; DNA: TGTGCCAGCAGCCAGGACACTAGCTCTGGGGCCAACGTCCTGACTTTC
D: TRBD1; size: many; J: TRBJ1-1; V: TRBV6-6; CDR3: CASSYPTDGQASSLYTEAFF; DNA: TGTGCCAGCAGTTACCCCACCGACGGACAGGCCTCGAGCCTATACACTGAAGCTTTCTTT
D: TRBD2; size: many; J: TRBJ2-7; V: TRBV28; CDR3: CAAGLAGESIAEQYF; DNA: TGTGCTGCGGGACTAGCGGGAGAATCCATCGCCGAGCAGTACTTC
D: -; size: few; J: TRBJ1-2; V: TRBV7-2; CDR3: CASSERSVGYGYTF; DNA: TGTGCCAGCAGCGAGCGCTCCGTTGGCTATGGCTACACCTTC
D: -; size: many; J: TRBJ1-3; V: TRBV4-1; CDR3: CASSQAIDRGNTIYF; DNA: TGCGCCAGCAGCCAAGCTATCGACAGGGGAAACACCATATATTTT
D: -; size: many; J: TRBJ1-1; V: TRBV9; CDR3: CASSSGPGVNTEAFF; DNA: TGTGCCAGCAGCTCAGGCCCCGGCGTGAACACTGAAGCTTTCTTT
D: TRBD1; size: many; J: TRBJ1-2; V: TRBV30; CDR3: CASAGTDYGYTF; DNA: TGTGCCTCCGCCGGGACAGACTATGGCTACACCTTC
D: TRBD1; size: -; J: TRBJ1-3; V: TRBV27; CDR3: CASSSSGTGSWNTIYF; DNA: TGTGCCAGCAGTTCCTCCGGGACAGGGAGTTGGAACACCATATATTTT
D: -; size: many; J: TRBJ2-5; V: TRBV7-3; CDR3: CASSLTTWETQYF; DNA: TGTGCCAGCAGCTTAACAACTTGGGAGACCCAGTACTTC
D: -; size: -; J: TRBJ2-7; V: TRBV5-4; CDR3: CASALDTTYEQYF; DNA: TGTGCCAGCGCTCTAGACACGACCTACGAGCAGTACTTC
D: -; size: many; J: TRBJ1-1; V: TRBV27; CDR3: CASTRNTEAFF; DNA: TGTGCCAGCACCCGGAACACTGAAGCTTTCTTT
D: -; size: many; J: TRBJ2-7; V: TRBV7-9; CDR3: CASSLGSYEQYF; DNA: TGTGCCAGCAGCTTAGGATCTTACGAGCAGTACTTC
D: -; size: few; J: TRBJ1-5; V: TRBV10-3; CDR3: CAISSWNNQPQHF; DNA: TGTGCCATCAGTTCCTGGAACAATCAGCCCCAGCATTTT
D: TRBD1; size: -; J: TRBJ1-2; V: TRBV20-1; CDR3: CSVYRGTVGYTF; DNA: TGCAGTGTTTACAGGGGAACGGTAGGCTACACCTTC
D: -; size: many; J: TRBJ1-1; V: TRBV7-3; CDR3: CASSAISGQKAFF; DNA: TGTGCCAGCAGCGCAATATCCGGACAGAAAGCTTTCTTT
D: TRBD1; size: many; J: TRBJ1-1; V: TRBV18; CDR3: CASSPTGGNTEAFF; DNA: TGTGCCAGCTCGCCGACAGGGGGGAACACTGAAGCTTTCTTT
D: -; size: -; J: TRBJ2-1; V: TRBV5-6; CDR3: CASSLVGVNEQFF; DNA: TGTGCCAGCAGCTTAGTAGGGGTCAATGAGCAGTTCTTC
D: TRBD2; size: many; J: TRBJ2-1; V: TRBV7-2; CDR3: CASSATSGAYNEQFF; DNA: TGTGCCAGCAGCGCAACTAGCGGAGCCTACAATGAGCAGTTCTTC
D: TRBD1; size: few; J: TRBJ1-6; V: TRBV5-1; CDR3: CASNPTGGNSPLHF; DNA: TGCGCCAGCAACCCTACAGGGGGCAATTCACCCCTCCACTTT
D: -; size: many; J: TRBJ2-2; V: TRBV19; CDR3: CASSIQRGSSTGELFF; DNA: TGTGCCAGTAGTATTCAAAGAGGGTCGAGCACCGGGGAGCTGTTTTTT
D: TRBD1; size: -; J: TRBJ1-2; V: TRBV10-3; CDR3: CAISSGQDRYGYTF; DNA: TGTGCCATCAGTTCGGGACAGGATAGATATGGCTACACCTTC
D: TRBD2; size: -; J: TRBJ2-1; V: TRBV7-9; CDR3: CASSRGLAGPNNEQFF; DNA: TGTGCCAGCAGCCGAGGACTAGCGGGACCCAACAATGAGCAGTTCTTC
D: -; size: few; J: TRBJ2-5; V: TRBV5-1; CDR3: CASSAAGSAETQYF; DNA: TGCGCCAGCAGCGCCGCGGGCAGCGCAGAGACCCAGTACTTC
D: -; size: many; J: TRBJ1-1; V: TRBV7-9; CDR3: CASRLQNTEAFF; DNA: TGTGCCAGCAGATTACAGAACACTGAAGCTTTCTTT
D: -; size: many; J: TRBJ2-6; V: TRBV30; CDR3: CAWSGANVLTF; DNA: TGTGCCTGGAGTGGGGCCAACGTCCTGACTTTC
D: -; size: many; J: TRBJ1-5; V: TRBV19; CDR3: CASRGDRHNQPQHF; DNA: TGTGCCAGTAGGGGAGACAGGCACAATCAGCCCCAGCATTTT
D: TRBD1; size: -; J: TRBJ1-1; V: TRBV4-2; CDR3: CASSLDRVAGTEAFF; DNA: TGTGCCAGCAGCCTCGACAGGGTGGCGGGTACTGAAGCTTTCTTT
D: TRBD2; size: -; J: TRBJ2-1; V: TRBV7-2; CDR3: CASSSAAGFYNEQFF; DNA: TGTGCCAGCAGCTCTGCAGCGGGGTTCTACAATGAGCAGTTCTTC
D: TRBD1; size: many; J: TRBJ2-5; V: TRBV5-1; CDR3: CASSFTGTDQETQYF; DNA: TGCGCCAGCAGCTTCACCGGGACAGACCAAGAGACCCAGTACTTC
D: -; size: -; J: TRBJ2-1; V: TRBV6-2/TRBV6-3; CDR3: CASRDPPLVEQFF; DNA: TGTGCCAGCAGGGACCCCCCCCTTGTTGAGCAGTTCTTC
D: -; size: -; J: TRBJ2-1; V: TRBV5-6; CDR3: CASSFDDNEQFF; DNA: TGTGCCAGCAGCTTCGACGACAATGAGCAGTTCTTC
D: -; size: few; J: TRBJ1-1; V: TRBV7-2; CDR3: CASSLANRAPEAFF; DNA: TGTGCCAGCAGCTTAGCGAACAGGGCTCCTGAAGCTTTCTTT